The 21 T cell receptor beta chains presented below share a single source sample, sequenced in a study of T-cell reconstitution after alpha-beta-depleted transplantation in children. Unique molecular identifiers were incorporated during preparation of the TCRbeta library. Each CDR3 protein gets one entry after TCRdb re-called the PCR reads with MiXCR. The sample shows fewer than 150,000 distinct CDR3 sequences, 8.5% to 10% of them seen only once. Here the sequenced sample was PBMCs, mostly from graft donor cells, taken 180 days after TCRalphabeta/CD19-depleted stem cell transplant. These receptors came from a girl less than two years old who had a stem cell transplant for combined immunodeficiency, so the T cells may come from the graft donor.

V gene TRBV24-1 combines with J gene TRBJ2-1; TRBD1 matches at 9 bases. Germline trimming cut 7 bases from V and 3 bases from J; bases unmatched to any gene: 6. CDR3 length: 15 amino acids. Germline V gene lookup returns CDR1 KGHDR and CDR2 SFDVKD. The CDR3 sequence: CATSRRDRDYNEQFF. CDR3 coding DNA: TGTGCCACCAGCCGCCGGGACAGGGACTACAATGAGCAGTTCTTC.

This clonotype has more than one count but fewer than ten. This CDR3 reads CSAPDRSSYNEQFF. The CDR3 region has the DNA TGCAGTGCCCCCGACCGCAGCTCCTACAATGAGCAGTTCTTC. The V call is TRBV20-1, the J call TRBJ2-1; D remains ambiguous. Germline lookup yields CDR1 DFQATT and CDR2 SNEGSKA (reference sequence). The CDR3 runs 14 residues. Trimming left V 6 bases short and J 0 bases short, with 12 bases between.

This clonotype showed up many times. The V gene is TRBV4-3, the J gene TRBJ1-5; D remains unclear. V dropped 1 base and J dropped 5 bases, with 15 bases sitting between them. Germline V gives CDR1 LGHNA, CDR2 YSLEER. This CDR3 region has 16 residues. DNA for the CDR3: TGCGCCAGCAGCCAAGGGCTGGGAACAGCGTATCAGCCCCAGCATTTT. This translates into CASSQGLGTAYQPQHF.

This clonotype was detected many times. The chain employs TRBV10-3 and TRBJ2-7; maybe TRBD2 (6 bases). The germline V gene encodes CDR1 ENHRY and CDR2 SYGVKD. Deletions cut 7 bases from V and 2 bases from J, with 18 bases between. The CDR3 sequence is 15 residues long. The CDR3 DNA is TGTGCCATCAAAGGAGGGGCGACGGTTACCTACGAGCAGTACTTC. Translation: CAIKGGATVTYEQYF.

There are many counts of this clonotype. The CDR3 spells CAISETRGDFSGYTF. CDR3 bases: TGTGCCATCAGTGAGACCCGCGGGGACTTCTCTGGCTACACCTTC. The chain has TRBV10-3 and TRBJ1-2, with a weak D call TRBD1 (5 bases). The CDR3 sequence is 15 residues long. Looked up from germline, CDR1 is ENHRY and CDR2 is SYGVKD. Trimming left V 2 bases short and J 7 bases short, with 17 bases between.

This chain connects TRBV6-1 to TRBJ1-2, with D possibly TRBD1 on 5 matching bases. The CDR3 covers 15 residues. With 7 bases removed from V and 2 bases from J, the gap between germline ends came to 17 bases. Germline V lookup: CDR1 MNHNS, CDR2 SASEGT. The CDR3 reads CASTRTSTKNYGYTF. CDR3 DNA: TGTGCCAGCACACGGACATCAACGAAAAACTATGGCTACACCTTC.

V usage is TRBV15 and J usage is TRBJ2-5; D is possibly TRBD2 (7 bases). The CDR3 sequence is 14 residues long. Germline V lookup: CDR1 LNHNV, CDR2 YYDKDF (reference sequence). Trimming took off 1 base at V and 4 bases at J, with 10 bases between the two ends. The CDR3 DNA follows: TGTGCCACCAGCAGAGTAAGGGGGGGAGAGACCCAGTACTTC. The encoded protein is CATSRVRGGETQYF.

The V gene is TRBV20-1, the J gene TRBJ2-1, with TRBD2 matching 10 bases. The CDR3 sequence is 13 residues long. Germline V gene sequence: CDR1 DFQATT, CDR2 SNEGSKA (reference sequence). Trimming at V came to 8 bases and at J to 4 bases, leaving 5 bases not matched to a gene. CDR3 sequence: CSNSGGSYNEQFF. The CDR3 DNA is TGCAGTAATAGCGGGGGGTCTTACAATGAGCAGTTCTTC.

This clonotype was seen ten or more times. The chain links TRBV5-8 to TRBJ1-4; D is possibly TRBD1 (5 bases). CDR3 size: 13 residues. Between the trimmed V and J ends, which lost 2 bases and 4 bases, there was a span of 6 bases. Germline lookup yields CDR1 SGHTS and CDR2 YDEGEE. The CDR3 here is CASSFGGNEKLFF. As DNA, the CDR3 is TGTGCCAGCAGCTTCGGGGGTAATGAAAAACTGTTTTTT.

This clonotype turned up a few times. The V gene is TRBV20-1, the J gene TRBJ2-7; 10 bases agree with TRBD2. V shed 5 bases and J 4 bases; nucleotides not matched to a gene: 11. This CDR3 spans 15 amino acids. Germline V gene sequence: CDR1 DFQATT, CDR2 SNEGSKA (reference sequence). The CDR3 loop reads CSASNWLAGEYEQYF. The CDR3 region has the DNA TGCAGTGCTTCCAACTGGCTAGCGGGAGAGTACGAGCAGTACTTC.

This sequence joins TRBV7-8 and TRBJ1-4; D is perhaps TRBD1 (6 bases). Germline assignment: CDR1 SGHVS and CDR2 FQNEAQ. V was trimmed by 5 bases and J by 4 bases, leaving 20 bases between them. The CDR3 covers 17 residues. CDR3 sequence (DNA): TGTGCCAGCAGCACTTCGGGGGGGCATAATCGTAATGAAAAACTGTTTTTT. This encodes CASSTSGGHNRNEKLFF.

This sequence joins TRBV15 and TRBJ2-7; 8 bases match TRBD1. Germline V CDR1 and CDR2: LNHNV, YYDKDF (reference sequence). Trimming removed 5 bases from V and 6 bases from J; junction bases left unmatched: 15. The length of the CDR3 is 16 residues. CDR3 in DNA: TGTGCCACCAGCGCTCGACAGGGGCGTTTTAGCAGCGAGCAGTACTTC. Residues: CATSARQGRFSSEQYF.

This clonotype has just a few counts. J is TRBJ2-2 and V is TRBV5-1; D could derive from TRBD1 or TRBD2 (5 bases each). V lost 10 bases, J lost 1 base, and 17 bases lay in between. This CDR3 has 15 residues. Looked up from germline, CDR1 is SGHRS and CDR2 is YFSETQ. The CDR3 region is CASHPSGQNTGELFF. The CDR3 DNA follows: TGCGCCTCCCACCCCAGCGGACAGAACACCGGGGAGCTGTTTTTT.

The rearrangement uses TRBV29-1 and TRBJ2-1; D may correspond to TRBD1 or TRBD2 (5 bases each). CDR3 length equals 15 residues. The ends were cut back, 3 bases at V and 5 bases at J, with 17 bases in the middle. Germline loops: CDR1 SQVTM, CDR2 ANQGSEA. The CDR3 spells CSVDRRDPRHNEQFF. CDR3 bases: TGCAGCGTTGACCGTCGGGACCCACGTCACAATGAGCAGTTCTTC.

The sample holds many counts of this clonotype. The chain carries TRBV20-1 and TRBJ2-1; TRBD2 aligns across 7 bases. CDR3 length: 12 amino acids. V dropped 6 bases and J dropped 4; count of bases not matched to a gene: 3. CDR1 is DFQATT, CDR2 SNEGSKA, per germline (reference sequence). The DNA of the CDR3 is TGCAGTGCGGCTAGCGGATACAATGAGCAGTTCTTC. This codes for CSAASGYNEQFF.

This clonotype has more than one count but fewer than ten. The rearrangement joins TRBV20-1 to TRBJ2-2; the match to TRBD2 covers 16 bases. Germline V gene lookup returns CDR1 DFQATT and CDR2 SNEGSKA (reference sequence). CDR3 length: 16 residues. The V gene end was trimmed by 0 bases and the J gene end by 6 bases; junction bases not matched to a gene: 1. The CDR3 nucleotides are TGCAGTGCTAGAGATGGGACTAGCGGGAGGGCCGGGGAGCTGTTTTTT. As protein: CSARDGTSGRAGELFF.

This clonotype was recorded a few times. The genes are TRBV29-1 and TRBJ2-7; D gene uncertain. V was pared by 1 base and J by 5 bases, with 6 bases between. Germline lookup yields CDR1 SQVTM and CDR2 ANQGSEA. This CDR3 has 11 residues. In nucleotides, the CDR3 is TGCAGCGTTGAAGGGAGCGACGAGCAGTACTTC. As protein: CSVEGSDEQYF.

In DNA, the CDR3 is TGCGCCAGCAGCCTTTTCTGGGGAAAGAGTTACGAGCAGTACTTC. This gives the protein CASSLFWGKSYEQYF. This chain joins TRBV5-1 and TRBJ2-7; no clear D. The CDR3 has 15 residues. The ends were cut back, 4 bases at V and 4 bases at J, with 18 bases in the middle. Germline CDR1 and CDR2: SGHRS and YFSETQ.

This chain links TRBV20-1 with TRBJ2-1; 9 bases align to TRBD2. V shed 2 bases, J shed 8 bases, and the junction held 10 bases outside the gene matches. The CDR3 has 15 residues. The germline gives CDR1 DFQATT, CDR2 SNEGSKA (reference sequence). The CDR3 protein is CSARPHWTSADEQFF. The CDR3 DNA reads as TGCAGTGCTAGACCACACTGGACTAGCGCCGATGAGCAGTTCTTC.

This clonotype has a handful of counts. The genes are TRBV29-1 and TRBJ1-1; TRBD1 matches at 8 bases. The CDR3 contains 13 residues. Germline values: CDR1 SQVTM, CDR2 ANQGSEA. V lost 6 bases to trimming and J lost 4 bases; unmatched junction nucleotides: 7. Here the CDR3 DNA reads TGCAGCGTGGGAGAGACAGGGGCCACTGAAGCTTTCTTT. This translates into CSVGETGATEAFF. The full variable domain, with the rest looked up from reference TRBV29-1 and TRBJ1-1, is SAVISQKPSRDICQRGTSLTIQCQVDSQVTMMFWYRQQPGQSLTLIATANQGSEATYESGFVIDKFPISRPNLTFSTLTVSNMSPEDSSIYLCSVGETGATEAFFGQGTRLTVV.

The chain joins TRBV20-1 to TRBJ2-5; D unresolved. The CDR3 sequence is 13 residues long. V dropped 7 bases and J dropped 5 bases, with 17 bases sitting between them. Germline V gene sequence: CDR1 DFQATT, CDR2 SNEGSKA (reference sequence). CDR3 sequence (DNA): TGCAGTGGACACCGGTCTCTTCGTGAGACCCAGTACTTC. Translation: CSGHRSLRETQYF.